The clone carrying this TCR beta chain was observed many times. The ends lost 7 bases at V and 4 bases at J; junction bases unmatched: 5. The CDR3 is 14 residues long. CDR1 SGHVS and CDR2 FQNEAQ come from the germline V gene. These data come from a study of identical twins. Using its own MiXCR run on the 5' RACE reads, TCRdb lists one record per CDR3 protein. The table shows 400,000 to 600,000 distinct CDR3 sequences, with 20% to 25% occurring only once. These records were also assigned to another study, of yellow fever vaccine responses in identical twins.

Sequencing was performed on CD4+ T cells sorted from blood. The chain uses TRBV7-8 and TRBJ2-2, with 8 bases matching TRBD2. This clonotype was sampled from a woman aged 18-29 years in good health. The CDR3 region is CASNREGGTGELFF. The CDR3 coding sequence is TGTGCCAGCAACCGGGAGGGAGGCACCGGGGAGCTGTTTTTT.